These 28 T cell receptor beta chains originate from one sample sequenced in a study of T-cell memory formation after mild COVID-19. TCRdb independently ran MiXCR on the 5' RACE reads; one entry per CDR3 protein. This sample carries some 320,000 distinct CDR3 sequences, roughly an eighth of them seen once, and the ten largest clones take around a fifth. Sequenced input: PBMCs or a T cell subset sorted from them (not recorded which). All receptors come from a man aged 18 to 29 who had mild COVID-19 (a few samples of this study predate the infection). Cell type and time point are not known.

The chain employs TRBV4-1 and TRBJ1-5; no definite D call. The CDR3 is 17 amino acids. V lost 2 bases and J 0 bases, leaving 14 bases between the germline ends. Germline values: CDR1 MGHRA, CDR2 YSYEKL. CDR3 DNA sequence: TGCGCCAGCAGCCAATATACCATGGCAGATAGCAATCAGCCCCAGCATTTT. This gives the protein CASSQYTMADSNQPQHF.

The genes are TRBV20-1 and TRBJ2-7, with D unclear. This CDR3 spans 15 amino acids. The germline gives CDR1 DFQATT, CDR2 SNEGSKA (reference sequence). V was shortened by 0 bases and J by 4 bases, with 16 bases between the two germline ends. CDR3 residues: CSARDPGRQVYEQYV. CDR3 coding DNA: TGCAGTGCTAGAGATCCCGGAAGGCAGGTTTACGAGCAGTACGTC.

The chain employs TRBV19 and TRBJ2-5; D might be TRBD2 (5 bases). Per germline, CDR1 LNHDA and CDR2 SQIVND (reference sequence). The CDR3 is made up of 14 amino acids. V was cut by 7 bases and J by 5 bases, with 17 bases left in between. The CDR3 DNA sequence: TGTGCCAGTACTGACTCCGGACTCCAGGAGACCCAGTACTTC. Translation gives CASTDSGLQETQYF.

This clonotype showed up many times. The chain has TRBV15 and TRBJ2-1, with D possibly being TRBD2 (5 bases). V was clipped by 2 bases and J by 6 bases, with 17 bases between them. The germline CDR1 and CDR2 sequences are LNHNV and YYDKDF (reference sequence). The CDR3 is made up of 16 amino acids. Written as DNA, the CDR3 is TGTGCCACCAGCAGACCTATCGGGGTTGTACGCAATGAGCAGTTCTTC. The encoded protein is CATSRPIGVVRNEQFF.

CDR3 amino acids: CATSGGSNEKLFF. CDR3 DNA: TGTGCCACCAGTGGCGGCTCAAATGAAAAACTGTTTTTT. The chain has TRBV24-1 and TRBJ1-4; D uncertain. CDR3 length equals 13 residues. V dropped 5 bases and J dropped 5 bases, with 8 bases sitting between them. CDR1 and CDR2 (germline): KGHDR, SFDVKD.

This clonotype was found a few times. The V call is TRBV29-1, the J call TRBJ2-7; TRBD1 agrees at 8 bases. From germline, CDR1 is SQVTM and CDR2 ANQGSEA. The V segment lost 1 base and the J segment 0 bases; nucleotides outside the gene matches: 11. The CDR3 length is 17 residues. CDR3 residues: CSVEGAAQGAVSYEQYV. CDR3 DNA sequence: TGCAGCGTTGAAGGCGCCGCGCAGGGGGCGGTCTCCTACGAGCAGTACGTC.

This clonotype was seen at least ten times. The genes are TRBV27 and TRBJ1-3; maybe TRBD1 (6 bases). The CDR3 loop spans 18 amino acids. CDR1 MNHEY and CDR2 SMNVEV come from the germline V gene (reference sequence). Trimming left V 0 bases short and J 0 bases short, with 15 bases between. The CDR3 DNA follows: TGTGCCAGCAGTTTATCGGGTACAGGGCCCCGCTCTGGAAACACCATATATTTT. Amino acid sequence: CASSLSGTGPRSGNTIYF.

The V and J genes are TRBV7-2 and TRBJ2-5; a possible D gene is TRBD1 (5 bases). Germline CDR1 is SGHTA and CDR2 is FQGNSA. The CDR3 loop spans 15 amino acids. Trimming stripped 2 bases from V and 4 bases from J, with 14 bases between. CDR3 loop: CASSLRAGNIETQYF. The DNA for the CDR3 is TGTGCCAGCAGCTTACGCGCAGGGAATATAGAGACCCAGTACTTC.

This clonotype was recorded many times. This CDR3 reads CASSLEQGREAFF. In DNA, the CDR3 is TGTGCCAGCAGCTTAGAACAGGGGCGTGAAGCTTTCTTT. The chain is built from TRBV5-6 and TRBJ1-1, with TRBD1 matching over 7 bases. V shed 2 bases and J 7 bases; nucleotides not matched to a gene: 5. The germline CDR1 and CDR2 sequences are SGHDT and YYEEEE. The CDR3 is 13 amino acids.

This clonotype came up a few times. The chain joins TRBV12-3 or TRBV12-4 to TRBJ2-1; D assignment may be TRBD1 or TRBD2 (5 bases each). There are 20 residues in the CDR3. V was shortened by 3 bases and J by 0 bases, with 24 bases between the two germline ends. For the CDR3, the DNA is TGTGCCAGCAGTTTCGCGAATCCCGCGATGGGGGTGAGCTCCTACAATGAGCAGTTCTTC. This gives the protein CASSFANPAMGVSSYNEQFF.

The chain joins TRBV6-5 to TRBJ2-2; TRBD2 aligns across 15 bases. V shed 6 bases and J 10 bases; nucleotides not matched to a gene: 12. Germline V gives CDR1 MNHEY, CDR2 SVGAGI. The CDR3 sequence is 17 residues long. The CDR3 reads CASSRTSGGAGHEELFF. CDR3 DNA sequence: TGTGCCAGCAGCCGGACTAGCGGGGGGGCGGGCCACGAGGAGCTGTTTTTT.

This clonotype was counted at least ten times. V gene TRBV3-1 combines with J gene TRBJ2-5, with D unresolved. The CDR3 sequence is 14 residues long. Looked up from germline, CDR1 is LGHDT and CDR2 is YNNKEL (reference sequence). V gave up 4 bases and J gave up 1 base, with 10 bases separating them. This CDR3 reads CASSPTWIQETQYF. CDR3 DNA sequence: TGTGCCAGCAGCCCTACTTGGATCCAAGAGACCCAGTACTTC.

This clonotype was observed many times. The chain links TRBV6-6 to TRBJ1-3, with 9 bases lining up with TRBD1. The CDR3 runs 18 residues. V dropped 2 bases and J dropped 3; count of bases not matched to a gene: 11. CDR1 is MNHNY, CDR2 SVGAGI, per germline (reference sequence). For the CDR3, the DNA is TGTGCCAGCAGTTACCAAATGGGACAGGGAATTGATGGAAACACCATATATTTT. It encodes CASSYQMGQGIDGNTIYF.

CDR3 nucleotide sequence: TGTGCCACCAGCAGAGGGGGTGCGCAGGCAGATACGCAGTATTTT. It codes for CATSRGGAQADTQYF. The chain is built from TRBV15 and TRBJ2-3; D is undetermined. The CDR3 runs 15 residues. V lost 1 base to trimming and J lost 4 bases, with 12 bases between them. From germline, CDR1 is LNHNV and CDR2 YYDKDF (reference sequence).

V usage is TRBV6-6 and J usage is TRBJ1-5, with 7 bases matching TRBD1. V shed 5 bases and J 6 bases; nucleotides not matched to a gene: 7. Germline V gene sequence: CDR1 MNHNY, CDR2 SVGAGI (reference sequence). The CDR3 totals 14 residues. CDR3 loop: CASSAPGQAQPQHF. The CDR3 nucleotides read TGTGCCAGCAGTGCCCCAGGACAGGCTCAGCCCCAGCATTTT.

This rearrangement joins TRBV20-1 to TRBJ2-3; 8 positions match TRBD2. Trimming took 3 bases from V and 3 from J; bases not matched to a gene: 8. Germline CDR1 DFQATT, CDR2 SNEGSKA (reference sequence). The CDR3 extends over 15 amino acids. CDR3 in DNA: TGCAGTGCTAGGATCGGGGGGGCAGGGACAGATACGCAGTATTTT. Translating it yields CSARIGGAGTDTQYF.

This clonotype was found a few times. The chain couples TRBV7-8 to TRBJ1-2; a weak D match, TRBD1 (6 bases). Looked up from germline, CDR1 is SGHVS and CDR2 is FQNEAQ. The CDR3 is 15 amino acids. V shed 5 bases and J shed 8 bases, with 21 bases lying between them. CDR3 nucleotide sequence: TGTGCCAGCAGCGGAAACAGGGTTGGCGCCTGGGGCTACACCTTC. Translation: CASSGNRVGAWGYTF.

In this sample, this clonotype turned up many times. The chain employs TRBV5-1 and TRBJ1-2, with D possibly being TRBD1 (6 bases). CDR3 size: 17 residues. Germline lookup yields CDR1 SGHRS and CDR2 YFSETQ. Deletions cut 2 bases from V and 7 bases from J, with 24 bases between. CDR3 sequence reads: CASSLRGPRSIEGGYTF. The CDR3 nucleotides read TGCGCCAGCAGCTTACGGGGGCCTCGATCGATAGAGGGTGGCTACACCTTC.

This clonotype was observed a few times. The J gene is TRBJ2-3, the V gene TRBV9, with D unclear. Germline V CDR1 and CDR2: SGDLS, YYNGEE. The length of the CDR3 is 15 residues. V dropped 2 bases and J dropped 0 bases, with 10 bases sitting between them. CDR3 in amino acids: CASSVTRSSTDTQYF. CDR3 nucleotide sequence: TGTGCCAGCAGCGTCACCAGAAGTAGCACAGATACGCAGTATTTT.

This clonotype was detected ten times or more. The J gene is TRBJ2-5, the V gene TRBV28; TRBD2 aligns across 14 bases. The CDR3 is made up of 21 amino acids. The germline CDR1 and CDR2 sequences are MDHEN and SYDVKM. V was clipped by 3 bases and J by 1 base; unmatched bases: 16. The CDR3 is CASSLGAPGLAGAYLQETQYF. In DNA, the CDR3 is TGTGCCAGCAGTTTGGGGGCGCCGGGACTAGCGGGGGCTTACCTCCAAGAGACCCAGTACTTC.

This clonotype was recorded a few times. J is TRBJ1-4 and V is TRBV4-1; TRBD1 matches at 7 bases. V lost 6 bases, J lost 7 bases, and 8 bases stayed unmatched. CDR1 MGHRA and CDR2 YSYEKL come from the germline V gene. The CDR3 covers 14 residues. The CDR3 is CASRVTGQGEKLFF. The CDR3 bases are TGCGCCAGCAGGGTGACAGGGCAGGGTGAAAAACTGTTTTTT.

The rearrangement uses TRBV6-5 and TRBJ1-1; the D is unclear. Germline-derived CDR1 and CDR2 are MNHEY and SVGAGI. The CDR3 has 15 amino acids. The germline V and J ends were trimmed by 0 bases and 0 bases, with 8 bases remaining between them. Here the CDR3 reads CASSYSATLNTEAFF. The CDR3, as DNA: TGTGCCAGCAGTTACTCAGCGACCCTGAACACTGAAGCTTTCTTT.

This clonotype was picked up a small number of times. CDR3 amino acids: CSAYRTGEYGYTF. As DNA, the CDR3 is TGCAGTGCCTACCGGACAGGGGAGTATGGCTACACCTTC. V usage is TRBV20-1 and J usage is TRBJ1-2; the match to TRBD1 covers 9 bases. Trimming took 6 bases from V and 5 from J; bases not matched to a gene: 7. This CDR3 is built from 13 residues. CDR1 and CDR2 (germline): DFQATT, SNEGSKA (reference sequence).

The chain carries TRBV7-2 and TRBJ1-1; no definite D call. The CDR3 runs to 13 residues. V was clipped by 8 bases and J by 0 bases, with 10 bases between them. The germline gives CDR1 SGHTA, CDR2 FQGNSA. CDR3 in DNA: TGTGCCAGCCCAGAGATAATGAACACTGAAGCTTTCTTT. It is translated as CASPEIMNTEAFF.

This clonotype was seen only a few times. The chain carries TRBV7-9 and TRBJ1-1; no reliable D call. Germline CDR1 SEHNR, CDR2 FQNEAQ (reference sequence). With 5 bases removed from V and 1 base from J, the gap between germline ends came to 5 bases. This CDR3 is 12 amino acids long. CDR3 in amino acids: CASSRRNTEAFF. In DNA form, the CDR3 reads TGTGCCAGCAGCCGCAGGAACACTGAAGCTTTCTTT. Full variable domain (rest looked up from reference TRBV7-9 and TRBJ1-1): DTGVSQNPRHKITKRGQNVTFRCDPISEHNRLYWYRQTLGQGPEFLTYFQNEAQLEKSRLLSDRFSAERPKGSFSTLEIQRTEQGDSAMYLCASSRRNTEAFFGQGTRLTVV.

This clonotype is a singleton in its sample. The V gene is TRBV12-3 or TRBV12-4, the J gene TRBJ2-2; D unclear. The CDR3 length is 14 residues. The V end was cut by 1 base, the J end by 3 bases, with 6 bases between. This CDR3 is CASSLEQYTGELFF. The CDR3 coding sequence is TGTGCCAGCAGTTTAGAACAGTACACCGGGGAGCTGTTTTTT.

This clonotype was detected many times. This chain links TRBV4-3 with TRBJ1-3, with a tentative D call TRBD1 (6 bases). The germline CDR1 and CDR2 sequences are LGHNA and YSLEER. V was trimmed by 5 bases and J by 7 bases, leaving 15 bases between them. This CDR3 is built from 14 residues. CDR3 loop: CASSAAGAANTIYF. The DNA of the CDR3 is TGCGCCAGCAGCGCGGCAGGGGCGGCGAACACCATATATTTT.

This clonotype turned up a few times. The V and J genes are TRBV6-2 or TRBV6-3 and TRBJ2-1; D call uncertain. CDR3 length equals 15 residues. V dropped 7 bases and J dropped 3 bases, with 16 bases sitting between them. CDR1 MNHEY and CDR2 SVGEGT come from the germline V gene. The CDR3 nucleotides are TGTGCCAGCAATCAACAGAGCCCTAGCTACAATGAGCAGTTCTTC. This encodes CASNQQSPSYNEQFF.